This record covers a single T cell receptor (beta chain). Its matching antigen is unknown. This sample was taken from a study of T cell responses to AZD1222 COVID-19 vaccine. On the study more broadly: Pooling covered second doses at about 4 or about 12 weeks. Findings and caveats of the study: Baseline seropositives among AZD1222 recipients totaled only 5 or 6. A mostly white British donor set with more females was recruited, and clonal diversity was possibly underestimated.

Germline V gene lookup returns CDR1 LGHNA and CDR2 YNFKEQ. The V gene lost 5 bases and the J gene lost 4 bases, with 22 bases spanning the gap. This CDR3 contains 17 residues. TCRdb's copy holds only in-frame clones and misses some; the assay was immunoSEQ multiplex PCR. Of about 130,000 clones in the sample, over 85% were seen once. The chain carries TRBV4-2 and TRBJ2-3; D may correspond to TRBD1 or TRBD2 (5 bases each). The clonotype comes from an adult in good health. The sequenced sample was peripheral blood, obtained on day 0 of AZD1222 vaccination. The CDR3: CASSTHRGERSPDTQYF. The CDR3 DNA sequence: TGTGCCAGCAGCACTCATCGGGGCGAGAGAAGCCCAGATACGCAGTATTTT.